The rows below give T cell receptor beta chains drawn from one sample of a study of control samples from healthy donors and cancer patients. The method was immunoSEQ multiplex PCR; TCRdb's version includes in-frame clones alone and lacks a portion of them. The sample has 130,000 or so clones; about 88% are singletons. Specimen: blood. The receptors were gathered from a man aged 50 to 60 in good health. Both conserved end residues are part of each CDR3. A D gene is named only where the DNA matches it firmly. Rows give clone size only sometimes, using once, few, many, or a class for an expanded clone.

d_call	v_call	j_call	clone_size	cdr3_aa	cdr3_nt
.	TRBV3-1/TRBV3-2	TRBJ1-1	.	CASRGRRDTEAFF	TGTGCCAGCAGGGGGCGGCGGGACACTGAAGCTTTCTTT
TRBD2	TRBV24-1	TRBJ2-1	.	CATSEGLAGKNNEQFF	TGTGCCACCAGTGAGGGACTAGCGGGGAAGAACAATGAGCAGTTCTTC
.	TRBV18	TRBJ1-1	.	CASSPPIGSGLAFF	TGTGCCAGCTCACCACCGATAGGATCTGGTTTGGCTTTCTTT
.	TRBV11-2	TRBJ2-3	.	CASSLWGRRATDTQYF	TGTGCCAGCAGCTTATGGGGTCGGCGGGCCACAGATACGCAGTATTTT
.	TRBV5-6	TRBJ2-3	.	CASSYQGTDTQYF	TGTGCCAGCAGCTACCAGGGCACAGATACGCAGTATTTT
.	TRBV11-2	TRBJ1-5	.	CASSPGALQPQHF	TGTGCCAGCAGCCCCGGTGCCTTGCAGCCCCAGCATTTT
.	TRBV27	TRBJ1-5	.	CASSYRAGGNQPQHF	TGTGCCAGCAGCTACAGGGCGGGCGGCAATCAGCCCCAGCATTTT
TRBD1	TRBV28	TRBJ1-6	.	CASSFSGQGNSPLHF	TGTGCCAGCAGTTTTTCCGGACAGGGAAATTCACCCCTCCACTTT
TRBD1	TRBV4-1	TRBJ1-2	.	CASSQEGLGQGHGYTF	TGCGCCAGCAGCCAAGAAGGGTTGGGACAGGGGCATGGCTACACCTTC
TRBD2	TRBV9	TRBJ2-2	.	CASTPYSGVDGELFF	TGTGCCAGCACCCCCTACAGCGGGGTGGACGGGGAGCTGTTTTTT
.	TRBV7-6	TRBJ2-7	.	CASSPKVSGEQYF	TGTGCCAGCAGCCCCAAGGTGAGCGGCGAGCAGTACTTC
.	TRBV14	TRBJ2-3	.	CASSKSGGRADTQYF	TGTGCCAGCAGCAAGTCTGGCGGAAGAGCAGATACGCAGTATTTT
.	TRBV5-4	TRBJ1-2	once	CASSLARKGYTF	TGTGCCAGCAGCTTGGCACGGAAAGGCTACACCTTC
TRBD1	TRBV6-5	TRBJ1-6	once	CASSLGQENSPLHF	TGTGCCAGCAGTTTGGGACAGGAGAATTCACCCCTCCACTTT
.	TRBV24-1	TRBJ2-3	.	CATSDRLAGHSTDTQYF	TGTGCCACCAGTGATCGGCTTGCGGGCCACAGCACAGATACGCAGTATTTT
.	TRBV4-2	TRBJ2-2	.	CASSQDQDMLFTGELFF	TGTGCCAGCAGCCAAGATCAGGACATGCTTTTCACCGGGGAGCTGTTTTTT
.	TRBV30	TRBJ1-2	.	CAGHEGAYGYTF	TGTGCCGGGCATGAGGGAGCCTATGGCTACACCTTC
.	TRBV5-6	TRBJ2-7	.	CASSYGFAYEQYF	TGTGCCAGCAGCTACGGGTTCGCCTACGAGCAGTACTTC
.	TRBV15	TRBJ2-7	.	CATSLGTLSYEQYF	TGTGCCACCAGCCTCGGGACCCTGTCCTACGAGCAGTACTTC
.	TRBV6-5	TRBJ1-3	.	CASRVASGNTIYF	TGTGCCAGCCGAGTTGCCTCTGGAAACACCATATATTTT
.	TRBV19	TRBJ2-6	.	CATSPAALGSGANVLTF	TGTGCCACCTCTCCCGCTGCTCTAGGCTCTGGGGCCAACGTCCTGACTTTC
.	TRBV7-6	TRBJ2-5	.	CASSLSGRETQYF	TGTGCCAGCAGCTTATCAGGGAGGGAGACCCAGTACTTC
.	TRBV4-2	TRBJ1-6	.	CASSPTVGGFRNSPLHF	TGTGCCAGCAGCCCTACAGTGGGGGGCTTTCGTAATTCACCCCTCCACTTT
.	TRBV5-1	TRBJ2-5	.	CASSLDRSQETQYF	TGCGCCAGCAGCTTGGACAGGTCACAAGAGACCCAGTACTTC
.	TRBV10-1	TRBJ2-2	.	CASSDLLTGELFF	TGCGCCAGCAGTGATCTTCTGACCGGGGAGCTGTTTTTT
TRBD1	TRBV30	TRBJ1-1	once	CAWSTGQLNTEAFF	TGTGCCTGGAGTACGGGACAGCTGAACACTGAAGCTTTCTTT
.	TRBV15	TRBJ2-3	.	CATSRSPQGFRGTDTQYF	TGTGCCACCAGCAGATCTCCCCAGGGATTTCGGGGCACAGATACGCAGTATTTT
TRBD1	TRBV19	TRBJ2-5	.	CASSISGQGAQETQYF	TGTGCCAGTAGTATTTCGGGACAGGGGGCCCAAGAGACCCAGTACTTC
TRBD1	TRBV29-1	TRBJ1-2	.	CSVTSNRGYHTF	TGCAGCGTTACCTCCAACAGGGGGTACCACACCTTC
.	TRBV18	TRBJ2-4	.	CASSPPGLATGSKNIQYF	TGTGCCAGCTCACCACCGGGATTGGCCACAGGGTCCAAAAACATTCAGTACTTC
TRBD2	TRBV2	TRBJ2-6	.	CASSGRGGPGANVLTF	TGTGCCAGCAGTGGTCGGGGGGGGCCAGGGGCCAACGTCCTGACTTTC
.	TRBV7-6	TRBJ2-5	.	CASSRGQRETQYF	TGTGCCAGCAGCCGGGGACAACGAGAGACCCAGTACTTC
.	TRBV5-1	TRBJ2-3	.	CASSLGGPSTDTQYF	TGCGCCAGCAGCTTAGGCGGGCCAAGCACAGATACGCAGTATTTT
TRBD2	TRBV19	TRBJ2-2	.	CASSIGLAGGTNTGELFF	TGTGCCAGTAGTATAGGACTAGCGGGGGGGACGAACACCGGGGAGCTGTTTTTT
.	TRBV6-6	TRBJ2-3	.	CASSPTGANTQYF	TGTGCCAGCAGTCCAACGGGGGCAAATACGCAGTATTTT
.	TRBV9	TRBJ1-3	.	CASSVEAGSGNTIYF	TGTGCCAGCAGCGTAGAAGCAGGCTCTGGAAACACCATATATTTT
TRBD2	TRBV24-1	TRBJ2-1	.	CATSDPRGGGAFNNEQFF	TGTGCCACCAGTGATCCGCGGGGCGGGGGGGCTTTCAACAATGAGCAGTTCTTC
.	TRBV28	TRBJ2-5	.	CASGRIYEETQYF	TGTGCCAGCGGTCGGATATACGAAGAGACCCAGTACTTC
.	TRBV7-9	TRBJ1-2	.	CASSLDIMGLSNYGYTF	TGTGCCAGCAGCTTAGATATAATGGGCCTAAGTAACTATGGCTACACCTTC
.	TRBV14	TRBJ1-2	.	CASSLLQAYGYTF	TGTGCCAGCAGCCTTCTACAGGCCTATGGCTACACCTTC
.	TRBV12-3/TRBV12-4	TRBJ2-1	.	CASSLNFDEQFF	TGTGCCAGCAGCCTGAATTTCGATGAGCAGTTCTTC
TRBD1	TRBV19	TRBJ2-1	.	CASSRQGTYNEQFF	TGTGCCAGTAGCCGACAGGGGACCTACAATGAGCAGTTCTTC
.	TRBV6-2/TRBV6-3	TRBJ2-1	.	CASSSFSEQFF	TGTGCCAGCAGTTCCTTCTCTGAGCAGTTCTTC
.	TRBV14	TRBJ2-7	few	CASSLNHPLPEQYF	TGTGCCAGCAGCCTGAACCACCCCCTCCCCGAGCAGTACTTC
TRBD1	TRBV28	TRBJ1-2	.	CASSSNPGQENYGYTF	TGTGCCAGCAGTTCTAACCCGGGACAGGAAAACTATGGCTACACCTTC
.	TRBV10-3	TRBJ2-3	once	CAITQSQGTDTQYF	TGTGCCATCACCCAGTCCCAGGGCACAGATACGCAGTATTTT
.	TRBV13	TRBJ2-1	once	CASYGINNEQFF	TGTGCCAGTTACGGAATAAACAATGAGCAGTTCTTC
.	TRBV19	TRBJ2-3	.	CATSPGINTQYF	TGTGCCACCTCCCCAGGAATAAATACGCAGTATTTT
.	TRBV7-6	TRBJ2-7	once	CAQHPVPMGDYEQYF	TGTGCCCAACACCCCGTACCTATGGGAGACTACGAGCAGTACTTC
TRBD2	TRBV13	TRBJ2-1	.	CASRQLANLGNEQFF	TGTGCCAGCAGGCAACTAGCGAACCTTGGCAATGAGCAGTTCTTC
.	TRBV6-1	TRBJ1-3	.	CASSDVVGSGNTIYF	TGTGCCAGCAGTGATGTAGTAGGGTCTGGAAACACCATATATTTT
.	TRBV12-3/TRBV12-4	TRBJ1-2	.	CASSPGLLYGYTF	TGTGCCAGCAGTCCTGGACTGCTCTATGGCTACACCTTC
.	TRBV24-1	TRBJ2-3	once	CATRDASSTDTQYF	TGTGCCACACGGGACGCTTCTAGCACAGATACGCAGTATTTT
TRBD1	TRBV30	TRBJ2-6	.	CASQGASGANVLTF	TGTGCCTCACAGGGGGCCTCTGGGGCCAACGTCCTGACTTTC
.	TRBV4-1	TRBJ1-6	once	CASSQETGTWRGSPLHF	TGCGCCAGCAGCCAAGAGACCGGGACATGGAGGGGTTCACCCCTCCACTTT
TRBD1	TRBV7-9	TRBJ1-4	.	CASSLATGLNEKLFF	TGTGCCAGCAGCTTAGCGACAGGGCTTAATGAAAAACTGTTTTTT
.	TRBV2	TRBJ1-4	.	CAGGGPINEKLFF	TGTGCCGGAGGGGGACCGATTAATGAAAAACTGTTTTTT
TRBD2	TRBV6-4	TRBJ2-1	.	CASRGIAGIINEQFF	TGTGCCAGCAGGGGCATAGCGGGGATTATCAATGAGCAGTTCTTC
.	TRBV7-2	TRBJ1-3	.	CASSVVSGTSGNTIYF	TGTGCCAGCAGCGTAGTCTCCGGGACATCTGGAAACACCATATATTTT